The 8 T cell receptor beta chains presented below share a single source sample, sequenced in a study of identical twins. TCRdb called the 5' RACE reads again in MiXCR, with one record for every CDR3 protein. The sample holds some 500,000 distinct CDR3 sequences, over 8.5% seen once. The data were also submitted as part of a second study, on yellow fever vaccine responses in identical twins.

Sequenced: PBMCs. Receptor source: a woman aged 18-29 years in good health.

V usage is TRBV6-1 and J usage is TRBJ2-1; TRBD1 might be the D (6 bases). The length of the CDR3 is 17 residues. In germline, CDR1 is MNHNS, CDR2 SASEGT. V was cut by 6 bases and J by 0 bases, with 18 bases left in between. CDR3 region: CASSLGFGTNSYNEQFF. The CDR3 DNA sequence: TGTGCCAGCAGCCTTGGGTTTGGGACAAACTCCTACAATGAGCAGTTCTTC.

This clonotype was seen more than once but under ten times. This chain connects TRBV20-1 to TRBJ2-7, with unresolved D. The CDR3 runs 13 residues. Germline V gene sequence: CDR1 DFQATT, CDR2 SNEGSKA (reference sequence). The germline V and J ends were trimmed by 1 base and 0 bases, with 7 bases remaining between them. The CDR3 sequence is CSARASSSYEQYF. The CDR3 bases are TGCAGTGCTAGAGCGAGTAGCTCCTACGAGCAGTACTTC.

This clonotype was detected ten times or more. V and J are TRBV5-1 and TRBJ2-5, with TRBD1 as a possible D gene (5 bases). Germline V gene lookup returns CDR1 SGHRS and CDR2 YFSETQ. Trimming pared 10 bases from V and 4 bases from J, leaving 11 bases between. CDR3 size: 11 residues. The CDR3 is CASAGRETQYF. CDR3 nucleotide sequence: TGCGCCTCAGCAGGGCGAGAGACCCAGTACTTC. The variable domain in full, completed from reference TRBV5-1 and TRBJ2-5, reads KAGVTQTPRYLIKTRGQQVTLSCSPISGHRSVSWYQQTPGQGLQFLFEYFSETQRNKGNFPGRFSGRQFSNSRSEMNVSTLELGDSALYLCASAGRETQYFGPGTRLLVL.

There are a few counts of this clonotype. The V and J genes are TRBV6-1 and TRBJ1-1; D perhaps matches TRBD1 (6 bases). CDR1 is MNHNS, CDR2 SASEGT, per germline. The CDR3 covers 14 residues. Trimming left V 1 base short and J 8 bases short, with 14 bases between. Here the CDR3 reads CASSEVPGASEAFF. CDR3 coding DNA: TGTGCCAGCAGTGAAGTCCCGGGGGCCTCGGAAGCTTTCTTT.

This clonotype was counted many times. The rearrangement uses TRBV9 and TRBJ2-6; D gene uncertain. Germline loops: CDR1 SGDLS, CDR2 YYNGEE. The CDR3 covers 13 residues. Trimming shortened V by 2 bases and J by 3 bases, and 3 bases separated the two germline ends. The DNA for the CDR3 is TGTGCCAGCAGCGTTGGTGGGGCCAACGTCCTGACTTTC. This gives the protein CASSVGGANVLTF. Full variable domain (remainder filled in from reference TRBV9 and TRBJ2-6): DSGVTQTPKHLITATGQRVTLRCSPRSGDLSVYWYQQSLDQGLQFLIQYYNGEERAKGNILERFSAQQFPDLHSELNLSSLELGDSALYFCASSVGGANVLTFGAGSRLTVL.

The V and J genes are TRBV6-1 and TRBJ1-2; TRBD1 matches at 9 bases. This CDR3 comprises 15 residues. Germline lookup yields CDR1 MNHNS and CDR2 SASEGT. V lost 0 bases and J lost 4; bases outside the gene matches: 3. For the CDR3, the DNA is TGTGCCAGCAGTGAAGCTACAGGGGGCTTCTATGGCTACACCTTC. Its translation: CASSEATGGFYGYTF.

This clonotype was observed a handful of times. The chain employs TRBV15 and TRBJ2-5; 7 bases map to TRBD2. The V and J ends lost 2 bases and 3 bases, in that order; junction bases with no gene match: 12. The CDR3 has 17 amino acids. CDR1 is LNHNV, CDR2 YYDKDF, per germline (reference sequence). DNA of the CDR3: TGTGCCACCAGCAGATTGGGAGGGCCAACCCGGGAAGAGACCCAGTACTTC. Its translation is CATSRLGGPTREETQYF.

This clonotype was recorded many times. V gene TRBV6-5 combines with J gene TRBJ1-1; 7 positions match TRBD1. This CDR3 region has 14 residues. Trimming took 2 bases from V and 4 from J; bases not matched to a gene: 4. The germline gives CDR1 MNHEY, CDR2 SVGAGI. Here the CDR3 DNA reads TGTGCCAGCAGTTACGCCAGGGGGGTCACTGAAGCTTTCTTT. It specifies CASSYARGVTEAFF.